This T cell receptor (beta chain) was observed in a study of cytomegalovirus exposure and HLA in healthy donors. Whole-study results and caveats: Earlier analysis found most TCR beta V segments productive about 87% or about 30% of the time.

This PCR relied on a set of 60 Vbeta primers and 13 Jbeta primers. Sequencing used immunoSEQ multiplex PCR; TCRdb keeps in-frame clones, though not all of them. The sample carries under 250,000 clones, 70% to 80% recorded once. To note about this clone: Its antigen is not identified.

Donors in the study were healthy people who gave bone marrow. The receptor's source is a male donor in good health and CMV-seronegative. Material for sequencing was PBMCs.

CDR3: CASSPTPGTYEQYF. The CDR3 nucleotides read TGTGCCAGCAGCCCTACTCCAGGCACCTACGAGCAGTACTTC. The gene calls are TRBV9 and TRBJ2-7; D is ambiguous. CDR3 size: 14 residues. The V and J ends lost 4 bases and 2 bases respectively, with 13 bases between them. Germline V gene data show CDR1 as SGDLS and CDR2 as YYNGEE.